A selection of T cell receptor beta chains follows, all from one sample in a study. MiXCR, run by TCRdb on the 5' RACE reads, gives a single entry per CDR3 protein. The profile covers about 43,000 distinct CDR3 sequences, with roughly 20% appearing a single time and over 3.5% taken by the ten largest. The sample consisted of Tregs sorted from a lymph node. Source of these receptors: a female donor with breast cancer. The CDR3 runs from the conserved cysteine through the conserved F or W. Each record gives: V gene, D gene, J gene, CDR3 protein. D genes are given only for firm matches.

>TRBV27|TRBD2|TRBJ2-7
CASSLAGTSPYEQYF
>TRBV20-1|NA|TRBJ1-2
CSAAPDYYGYTF
>TRBV12-3/TRBV12-4|NA|TRBJ1-6
CASSTSGPLHF
>TRBV28|NA|TRBJ1-2
CAGSLGTALNYGYTF
>TRBV21-1|NA|TRBJ2-2
CASSTRAHGTGELIF
>TRBV7-9|NA|TRBJ2-7
CASSLGGEAYEQYF
>TRBV7-8|TRBD2|TRBJ2-6
CASSLPGLDLSGANVLTF
>TRBV5-1|NA|TRBJ2-7
CASSSPVASSDEQYF
>TRBV5-1|NA|TRBJ2-2
CASSLGLPTGELFF
>TRBV7-9|NA|TRBJ1-6
CASSPPGQGQGKYNSPLHF
>TRBV7-9|TRBD2|TRBJ2-3
CASSNNRGADTQYF
>TRBV7-6|TRBD2|TRBJ2-5
CVSSAGTSGETQYF
>TRBV3-1|NA|TRBJ2-7
CASSQDTGRDTPHF
>TRBV3-1|NA|TRBJ2-7
CASSHLRTVEQYF
>TRBV5-4|NA|TRBJ1-1
CASSQSYGTLEF
>TRBV27|NA|TRBJ1-6
CASRDAGPSSYNSPLHF
>TRBV27|NA|TRBJ2-1
CASSPYDSTNEQFF
>TRBV5-1|NA|TRBJ2-1
CASRLEGYNEQFF
>TRBV6-5|NA|TRBJ2-1
CASSYSRRGPYNEQFF
>TRBV7-8|NA|TRBJ2-7
CASSLVSYSYEQYF
>TRBV4-1|NA|TRBJ2-3
CASSQGQNTQYF
>TRBV12-3/TRBV12-4|TRBD1|TRBJ2-7
CASSLGTGTGTYYEQYF
>TRBV28|NA|TRBJ2-7
CASTSDWGADYEQYF
>TRBV7-3|TRBD1|TRBJ2-2
CASSLTATGGAGTGELFF
>TRBV7-3|NA|TRBJ2-1
CASSLGGGEQFF
>TRBV27|TRBD1|TRBJ1-2
CASSQPGQGLYGYTF
>TRBV20-1|NA|TRBJ2-1
CSARDLSREFYNEQFF
>TRBV27|NA|TRBJ1-1
CASSLSLNTEAFF
>TRBV4-1|NA|TRBJ2-3
CASSHPTKGADTQYF
>TRBV7-9|TRBD1|TRBJ2-1
CASSLQGNEQFF
>TRBV9|NA|TRBJ1-1
CASSPRENTEAFF
>TRBV18|NA|TRBJ2-1
CASSPFGRSSYNEQFF
>TRBV24-1|TRBD1|TRBJ2-3
CATSARTGGLDTRYF
>TRBV20-1|NA|TRBJ1-4
CSARPGSGEKLFF
>TRBV9|TRBD1|TRBJ1-2
CASSVGLGGAYGYTF
>TRBV5-1|TRBD2|TRBJ2-1
CASSPPRGSGNEQFF
>TRBV20-1|NA|TRBJ2-7
CSARGHSYEQYF
>TRBV5-5|NA|TRBJ2-6
CASSPTEGSGANVLTF
>TRBV12-3/TRBV12-4|NA|TRBJ2-1
CASSLMGNSYNEQFF
>TRBV4-1|NA|TRBJ2-1
CASSQPLGRADNEQFF
>TRBV6-2/TRBV6-3|NA|TRBJ2-2
CASSYSGLAAVNTGELFF
>TRBV28|NA|TRBJ1-2
CASSSDTHYGYTF
>TRBV5-1|NA|TRBJ1-1
CASSQSQVNTEAFF
>TRBV7-9|NA|TRBJ2-5
CTSSPGRIQETQYF
>TRBV3-1|NA|TRBJ2-7
CASSFNPGQGNSYEQYF
>TRBV12-3/TRBV12-4|TRBD2|TRBJ2-1
CASTPSGGAGNEQFF
>TRBV28|NA|TRBJ1-2
CASSLEDGYTF
>TRBV6-5|TRBD1|TRBJ2-7
CASSHPGTGTFEQYF
>TRBV7-2|NA|TRBJ2-5
CASSFLWGQETQYF
>TRBV4-2|NA|TRBJ2-1
CASSQASAEQFF
>TRBV7-9|NA|TRBJ2-2
CASSPPGISTPSDTGELFF
>TRBV20-1|NA|TRBJ2-1
CSARDLTGGIYNEQFF
>TRBV2|NA|TRBJ2-5
CASRGGARQETQYF
>TRBV5-1|TRBD2|TRBJ2-5
CASSRLAGGPDEQYF
>TRBV10-3|NA|TRBJ1-1
CAIMGRLNTEAFF
>TRBV12-3/TRBV12-4|TRBD2|TRBJ2-3
CASSFSGREADTQCF
>TRBV11-2|NA|TRBJ2-7
CASSLVFSTEHEQYF
>TRBV4-2|NA|TRBJ2-7
CASSRDNYEQYF
>TRBV7-8|NA|TRBJ2-5
CASSFPRLTVKETQYF
>TRBV5-1|NA|TRBJ2-1
CASTSGSGGYNEQFF